This entry features one T cell receptor beta chain sequence. These data originate in a study of shared clonotypes between healthy human individuals. CDR1 LGHNA and CDR2 YSLEER come from the germline V gene. The V end lost 0 bases, the J end lost 4 bases, and 4 bases lay between the germline ends. This CDR3 comprises 13 residues. Some clones are missing from TCRdb's copy, which holds only in-frame ones; the method was immunoSEQ multiplex PCR. The sample records about half a million clones, around 79% being singletons. V and J are TRBV4-3 and TRBJ1-3; D gene unclear. This receptor was obtained from a woman in her forties in good health. Some clones in this sample may be carry-over from other donors' samples. Sequencing was carried out using PBMCs. The CDR3 spells CASSQDPGNTIYF. In DNA form, the CDR3 reads TGCGCCAGCAGCCAAGACCCCGGAAACACCATATATTTT.